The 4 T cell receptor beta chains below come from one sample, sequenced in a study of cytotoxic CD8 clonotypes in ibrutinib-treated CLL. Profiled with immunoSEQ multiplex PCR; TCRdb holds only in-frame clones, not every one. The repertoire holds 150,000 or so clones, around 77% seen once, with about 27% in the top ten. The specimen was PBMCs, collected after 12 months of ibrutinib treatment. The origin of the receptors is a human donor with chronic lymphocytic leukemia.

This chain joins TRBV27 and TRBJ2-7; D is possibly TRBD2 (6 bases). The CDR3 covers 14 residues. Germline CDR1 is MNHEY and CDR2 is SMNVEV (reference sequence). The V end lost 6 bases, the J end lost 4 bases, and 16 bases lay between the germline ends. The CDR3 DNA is TGTGCCAGCAGCCCGAGACTAGTCGGGTACGAGCAGTACTTC. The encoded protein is CASSPRLVGYEQYF.

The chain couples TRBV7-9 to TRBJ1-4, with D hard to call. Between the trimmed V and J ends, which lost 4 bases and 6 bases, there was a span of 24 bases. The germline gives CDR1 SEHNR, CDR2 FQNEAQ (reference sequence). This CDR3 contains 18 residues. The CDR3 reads CASSSDPTRGPEDEKLFF. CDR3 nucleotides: TGTGCCAGCAGCTCAGACCCGACACGAGGGCCGGAGGATGAAAAACTGTTTTTT.

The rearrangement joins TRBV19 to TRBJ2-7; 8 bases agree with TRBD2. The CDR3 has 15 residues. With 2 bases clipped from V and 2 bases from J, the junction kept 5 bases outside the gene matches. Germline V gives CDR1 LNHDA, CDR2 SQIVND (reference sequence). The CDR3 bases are TGTGCCAGTAGTATAATAGCGGGGAAGCCCTACGAGCAGTACTTC. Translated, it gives CASSIIAGKPYEQYF.

The CDR3 DNA is TGTGCCAGCAGCTTAGGGTTCCTCTATGGCTACACCTTC. Amino acid sequence: CASSLGFLYGYTF. This sequence joins TRBV7-2 and TRBJ1-2; no firm D call. Germline CDR1 SGHTA, CDR2 FQGNSA. The CDR3 is 13 residues long. Trimming pared 1 base from V and 4 bases from J, leaving 7 bases between. Variable domain in full (rest from reference TRBV7-2 and TRBJ1-2): GAGVSQSPSNKVTEKGKDVELRCDPISGHTALYWYRQSLGQGLEFLIYFQGNSAPDKSGLPSDRFSAERTGGSVSTLTIQRTQQEDSAVYLCASSLGFLYGYTFGSGTRLTVV.